Below are 6 T cell receptor beta chains sequenced from a single sample in a study of regulatory T cells in long-lasting Graves disease. iRepertoire HTBI primers and Arm-PCR of CDR3 regions built TCR beta libraries. TCRdb independently ran MiXCR on the multiplex PCR reads; one entry per CDR3 protein. This sample has more than 300,000 distinct CDR3 sequences, with about 20% found just once. Time point here: persistent/refractory GD, antithyroid drugs over 5 years with positive TRAb. The TCR library was made from RNA extracted from PBMCs. The sequenced sample was peripheral blood mononuclear cells (PBMCs), obtained when the disease was refractory, from a patient treated with antithyroid drugs. Receptors were obtained from a female donor with Graves disease.

This chain uses TRBV4-1 with TRBJ2-5, with 8 nucleotides matching TRBD2. This CDR3 comprises 17 residues. The junction had 12 bases not matched to a gene; V was cut back by 3 bases and J by 3 bases. Germline values: CDR1 MGHRA, CDR2 YSYEKL. The CDR3 region is CASSHHGLARLEETQYF. The CDR3 bases are TGCGCCAGCAGCCACCACGGACTAGCTCGTTTAGAAGAGACCCAGTACTTC.

J is TRBJ2-2 and V is TRBV4-3; the D gene is possibly TRBD2 (5 bases). Trimming cost V 3 bases and J 2 bases, with 10 bases left between them. From germline, CDR1 is LGHNA and CDR2 YSLEER. The CDR3 is made up of 15 amino acids. The CDR3 protein is CASSHGGTNTGELFF. CDR3 nucleotide sequence: TGCGCCAGCAGCCATGGAGGCACAAACACCGGGGAGCTGTTTTTT.

V and J are TRBV18 and TRBJ2-5, with D uncertain. The germline V gene has CDR1 KGHSH and CDR2 LQKENI. V was trimmed by 2 bases and J by 5 bases, leaving 12 bases between them. The CDR3 totals 14 residues. The CDR3 region is CASSPLSGGETQYF. Here the CDR3 DNA reads TGTGCCAGCTCACCATTATCCGGTGGGGAGACCCAGTACTTC.

This clonotype was observed a few times. This rearrangement joins TRBV7-2 to TRBJ1-2; 8 bases agree with TRBD1. Germline V gives CDR1 SGHTA, CDR2 FQGNSA. V was pared by 5 bases and J by 0 bases, with 8 bases of the junction left unmatched. CDR3 length equals 16 residues. The CDR3 DNA reads as TGTGCCAGCAGCGCCGGGGACAGGAGAGCTAACTATGGCTACACCTTC. It translates to CASSAGDRRANYGYTF.

This clonotype was counted many times. V gene TRBV7-2 combines with J gene TRBJ1-2, with 10 positions matching TRBD1. V gave up 6 bases and J gave up 0 bases; unmatched junction bases: 13. The germline V gene encodes CDR1 SGHTA and CDR2 FQGNSA. The CDR3 extends over 18 amino acids. The CDR3 protein is CASRGVGDRGQSNYGYTF. DNA for the CDR3: TGTGCCAGCAGGGGCGTCGGGGACAGGGGCCAATCTAACTATGGCTACACCTTC.

This clonotype has only a few counts. This chain joins TRBV30 and TRBJ1-4; TRBD1 agrees at 8 bases. With 2 bases clipped from V and 17 bases from J, the junction kept 16 bases outside the gene matches. CDR1 and CDR2 from the germline V gene are GTSNPN and SVGIG (reference sequence). This CDR3 contains 14 residues. In DNA form, the CDR3 reads TGTGCCTGGAGTACCGGACAGGGACCTCTAACGGAATTTTTT. Its protein product is CAWSTGQGPLTEFF. The whole variable domain, filled in from reference TRBV30 and TRBJ1-4, reads SQTIHQWPATLVQPVGSPLSLECTVEGTSNPNLYWYRQAAGRGLQLLFYSVGIGQISSEVPQNLSASRPQDRQFILSSKKLLLSDSGFYLCAWSTGQGPLTEFFGSGTQLSVL.